A selection of T cell receptor beta chains follows, all from one sample in a study of brain T cells in children with intractable seizures. Some clones are missing from TCRdb's copy, which holds only in-frame ones; the method was immunoSEQ multiplex PCR. The top ten clones hold more than 3% of a sample with approximately 110,000 clones, 85% to 95% of them seen once. The specimen comprised peripheral blood, sampled at surgery. The receptor set was obtained from a boy less than two years old with hemimegalencephaly and intractable seizures. Each CDR3 is given with its conserved first and last residue. Each record gives: J gene, clone size, V gene, D gene, CDR3 DNA, CDR3 protein. The D gene is left open where the match is weak. For some rows the clone size is stated as once, few or many, or as a class when expanded; others skip it.

>TRBJ1-2|-|TRBV24-1|-
TGTGCCACCAGTGAAACAGGGCGTGGCTACACCTTC
CATSETGRGYTF
>TRBJ2-3|-|TRBV15|TRBD2
TGTGCCACCAGCAGAGATAGACTAGCGGGAGGGGGCCACACAGATACGCAGTATTTT
CATSRDRLAGGGHTDTQYF
>TRBJ2-3|once|TRBV7-6|-
TGTGCCAGCCAGACCGGGGATACGCAGTATTTT
CASQTGDTQYF
>TRBJ2-1|-|TRBV27|-
TGTGCCAGCAGTTTAGGGAGCCGATTGGGGTCCTACAATGAGCAGTTCTTC
CASSLGSRLGSYNEQFF
>TRBJ2-1|-|TRBV3-1/TRBV3-2|TRBD2
TGTGCCAGCAGCAAGGGACTAGCGTACTACAATGAGCAGTTCTTC
CASSKGLAYYNEQFF
>TRBJ2-1|-|TRBV5-1|-
TGCGCCAGCACCCGTCTGGGGACACCCTACAATGAGCAGTTCTTC
CASTRLGTPYNEQFF
>TRBJ1-1|-|TRBV24-1|-
TGTGCCACCAGTGATGGGGGGAAAAACACTGAAGCTTTCTTT
CATSDGGKNTEAFF
>TRBJ2-3|-|TRBV5-1|TRBD2
TGCGCCAGCAGCTTGGAACTAGCGGGAGTGGGCACAGATACGCAGTATTTT
CASSLELAGVGTDTQYF
>TRBJ2-5|-|TRBV28|-
TGTGCCAGCAGCGGCCGGAACGGGAAGACCCAGTACTTC
CASSGRNGKTQYF
>TRBJ2-7|-|TRBV4-3|-
TGCGCCAGCAGCCAGAACCCCTGGGTAGAATCTTACGAGCAGTACTTC
CASSQNPWVESYEQYF
>TRBJ2-7|-|TRBV5-4|-
TGTGCCAGCAGCTCCCTAGTCGGCCACGAGCAGTACTTC
CASSSLVGHEQYF
>TRBJ1-2|-|TRBV7-3|-
TGTGCCAGCAGCCCAGGCCAATCTGCCTATGGCTACACCTTC
CASSPGQSAYGYTF
>TRBJ1-3|-|TRBV11-3|-
TGTGCCAGCAGCCCAAACCCTGGAAACACCATATATTTT
CASSPNPGNTIYF
>TRBJ2-7|-|TRBV21-1|-
TGTGCCAGCAGACCCTGGACAGGGAGCTCCTACGAGCAGTACTTC
CASRPWTGSSYEQYF
>TRBJ2-2|-|TRBV28|-
TGTGCCAGCAGTTTTATAGATCCGGCGGGGGAGCTGTTTTTT
CASSFIDPAGELFF
>TRBJ1-5|-|TRBV30|TRBD1
TGTGCCTGGAGTGGGGGACAGAATAGCAATCAGCCCCAGCATTTT
CAWSGGQNSNQPQHF
>TRBJ2-7|-|TRBV27|-
TGTGCCAGCAGCGCGACAGATTTCTACGAGCAGTACTTC
CASSATDFYEQYF
>TRBJ2-1|-|TRBV27|TRBD2
TGTGCCAGCAGTGCGGGACTAGCGGGAGGGAGCTCCTACAATGAGCAGTTCTTC
CASSAGLAGGSSYNEQFF
>TRBJ2-7|-|TRBV5-6|-
TGTGCCAGCGCGCCGGTCCAGATGATCTCCGAGCAGTACTTC
CASAPVQMISEQYF
>TRBJ2-1|-|TRBV6-2/TRBV6-3|-
TGTGCCAGCAGTTACCCCGGACGTACCTACAATGAGCAGTTCTTC
CASSYPGRTYNEQFF
>TRBJ2-1|-|TRBV5-4|TRBD1
TGTGCCAGCAGCCCCGGGACAGGCTGGGGGGATGAGCAGTTCTTC
CASSPGTGWGDEQFF
>TRBJ2-5|-|TRBV5-1|-
TGCGCCAGCAGCCTGGAAGAGACCCAGTACTTC
CASSLEETQYF
>TRBJ2-7|-|TRBV9|TRBD2
TGTGCCAGCAGCGTAGGCCTAGCGGGAGGTACTCTGGTTTCCTACGAGCAGTACTTC
CASSVGLAGGTLVSYEQYF
>TRBJ1-4|once|TRBV19|TRBD1
TGTGCCAGTACCCTCGGACAGGGTACTAATGAAAAACTGTTTTTT
CASTLGQGTNEKLFF
>TRBJ2-7|-|TRBV7-9|TRBD2
TGTGCCAGCAGCTCCCGAGGGGCGGGAGGCATCTCCTACGAGCAGTACTTC
CASSSRGAGGISYEQYF
>TRBJ1-6|-|TRBV5-6|-
TGTGCCAGCAGCTTGAGTCAATTGAGCTCCTATAATTCACCCCTCCACTTT
CASSLSQLSSYNSPLHF
>TRBJ1-6|-|TRBV5-6|-
TGTGCCAGCAGCTTAGTCGACTATAATTCACCCCTCCACTTT
CASSLVDYNSPLHF
>TRBJ2-4|-|TRBV6-1|TRBD1
TGTGCCAGCAGTGACGGGACAGGGGGTGTGGACATTCAGTACTTC
CASSDGTGGVDIQYF
>TRBJ2-4|-|TRBV1|-
TGCACCAGCAGCGGGACTAGCGGGAGGACGCTAGCCAAAAACATTCAGTACTTC
CTSSGTSGRTLAKNIQYF
>TRBJ2-7|-|TRBV13|TRBD2
TGTGCCAGCATCCGAGCGGGAGGAGGTGGCGAGCAGTACTTC
CASIRAGGGGEQYF
>TRBJ1-5|-|TRBV14|TRBD1
TGTGCCAGCAGCCACGGGGGGGGACAGATCAATCAGCCCCAGCATTTT
CASSHGGGQINQPQHF
>TRBJ2-1|once|TRBV18|TRBD2
TGTGCCAGCTCACCACCGGCGGGCGGGAGTTCGAATGAGCAGTTCTTC
CASSPPAGGSSNEQFF
>TRBJ2-1|many|TRBV7-9|-
TGTGCCAGCAGCTCAGCCAGGGGGGGCTACCATAGGGAGCAGTTCTTC
CASSSARGGYHREQFF
>TRBJ2-1|once|TRBV4-2|-
TGTGCCAGCAGCCAAGGAGGGCGGCCCCACGGGCAGTTCTTC
CASSQGGRPHGQFF
>TRBJ2-3|-|TRBV27|TRBD2
TGTGCCAGCAGATACAGGAACCAACTAGCGGGAGTAAGCACAGATACGCAGTATTTT
CASRYRNQLAGVSTDTQYF
>TRBJ2-3|-|TRBV5-1|-
TGCGCCAGCAGCTTGGGTTCTAGTTGGGGAGATACGCAGTATTTT
CASSLGSSWGDTQYF
>TRBJ2-7|-|TRBV24-1|-
TGTGCCACCTTTAACAGGACCCCGGACGAGCAGTACTTC
CATFNRTPDEQYF
>TRBJ2-2|-|TRBV4-2|TRBD1
TGTGCCAGCAGCCAAGGGGACAGGAACACCGGGGAGCTGTTTTTT
CASSQGDRNTGELFF
>TRBJ2-5|-|TRBV30|TRBD2
TGTGCCTGGAGTGTAGCGGGAGGAGAGACCCAGTACTTC
CAWSVAGGETQYF
>TRBJ1-3|-|TRBV3-1/TRBV3-2|-
TGTGCCAGTGGGGGGGGAGGAAACACCATATATTTT
CASGGGGNTIYF
>TRBJ2-1|-|TRBV28|-
TGTGCCAGCAGTTTGAAGACGGTCTACTACAATGAGCAGTTCTTC
CASSLKTVYYNEQFF
>TRBJ1-1|-|TRBV3-1/TRBV3-2|-
TGTGCCAGCAGCCAAGATATGGGACTTCCAGACACTGAAGCTTTCTTT
CASSQDMGLPDTEAFF
>TRBJ2-5|-|TRBV28|-
TGTGCCAGCAGTGGGTCTGTTTGGCGTCAAGAGACCCAGTACTTC
CASSGSVWRQETQYF
>TRBJ2-7|-|TRBV28|TRBD1
TGTGCCAGCAGTTCCTCCGGGACAGTCTACGAGCAGTACTTC
CASSSSGTVYEQYF
>TRBJ1-5|-|TRBV10-3|TRBD1
TGTGCCATCGCCCCAGGGGGCGTTAGTCAGCCCCAGCATTTT
CAIAPGGVSQPQHF
>TRBJ1-4|-|TRBV28|-
TGTGCCAGCACCCCCACAGGGACTGCAACTAATGAAAAACTGTTTTTT
CASTPTGTATNEKLFF
>TRBJ2-1|-|TRBV7-8|-
TGTGCCAGCAGCTTTTATGGGGGCGCCTCCTACAATGAGCAGTTCTTC
CASSFYGGASYNEQFF
>TRBJ1-5|-|TRBV6-1|-
TGTGCCAGCAGTGAAAGAGGGTATGGCAATCAGCCCCAGCATTTT
CASSERGYGNQPQHF
>TRBJ2-1|-|TRBV19|TRBD2
TGTGCCAGTAGTACCCCGGGACTACATTCCTATGAGCAGTTCTTC
CASSTPGLHSYEQFF
>TRBJ2-7|-|TRBV3-1/TRBV3-2|-
TGTGCCAGCAGCCCAAGTACAGGAAACCCCTACGAGCAGTACTTC
CASSPSTGNPYEQYF
>TRBJ2-1|-|TRBV5-1|-
TGCGCCAGCAGATTAGTCGTTTACACTGAGCAGTTCTTC
CASRLVVYTEQFF
>TRBJ1-4|-|TRBV5-1|-
TGCGCCAGCAGCTTGAGAGGCCACAGGCTTACTAATGAAAAACTGTTTTTT
CASSLRGHRLTNEKLFF
>TRBJ2-7|-|TRBV19|-
TGTGCCAGTAGTATAGAGCCCCTGGCAGGGCCATCCTACGAGCAGTACTTC
CASSIEPLAGPSYEQYF
>TRBJ1-1|few|TRBV19|-
TGTGCCAGTAGTATACTACAGGGATCGGCTTTCTTT
CASSILQGSAFF
>TRBJ2-1|-|TRBV2|-
TGTGCCAGCAGTGAGGCGTTGGAGCAGTTCTTC
CASSEALEQFF